This record covers a single T cell receptor beta chain. This record comes from a study of T-cell reconstitution after alpha-beta-depleted transplantation in children. Preparation of the TCRbeta library used unique molecular identifiers. TCRdb fed the PCR reads into MiXCR, producing one record per CDR3 protein. Here the sample spans 490,000 or so distinct CDR3 sequences, about an eighth being singletons. The input for sequencing was PBMCs from the stem cell graft donor, taken from the stem cell graft. This receptor was taken from a human donor who donated a stem cell graft to a child with combined immunodeficiency.

CDR3 coding DNA: TGTGCCAGCAGGTCGACAGGGGGGCGGTACGAGCAGTACTTC. This sequence encodes CASRSTGGRYEQYF. This chain links TRBV3-1 with TRBJ2-7; 9 bases are shared with TRBD1. CDR3 length equals 14 residues. Trimming at V came to 6 bases and at J to 4 bases, leaving 7 bases not matched to a gene. Germline V gene data show CDR1 as LGHDT and CDR2 as YNNKEL (reference sequence).